The 30 T cell receptor beta chains reported below all come from one sample, sequenced in a study of radiation and T cells in renal cell carcinoma. Profiled with immunoSEQ multiplex PCR; TCRdb holds only in-frame clones, not every one. The sample has 150,000 or so clones; approximately 87% are singletons. Time point meaning: baseline pretreatment blood. Treatment indicated: 15 Gy SBRT to primary tumor, nephrectomy 4 weeks later. The input for sequencing was blood, taken from a patient whose treatment included radiotherapy and nephrectomy. The receptors stem from a woman aged 50 to 60 with renal cell carcinoma.

This chain links TRBV30 with TRBJ2-7; D not resolved. V dropped 1 base and J dropped 5 bases, with 12 bases sitting between them. The germline V gene encodes CDR1 GTSNPN and CDR2 SVGIG (reference sequence). The CDR3 runs to 13 residues. The CDR3 here is CAWSARDYDEQYF. In nucleotides, the CDR3 is TGTGCCTGGAGTGCAAGGGATTACGACGAGCAGTACTTC.

There are a few counts of this clone. The rearrangement uses TRBV14 and TRBJ1-4, with a weak D call TRBD1 (6 bases). Looked up from germline, CDR1 is SGHDN and CDR2 is FVKESK. The CDR3 covers 15 residues. Trimming took off 4 bases at V and 7 bases at J, with 16 bases between the two ends. CDR3 nucleotides: TGTGCCAGCAGCCTCGGGCAAGGGGGAGGTGAAAAACTGTTTTTT. It encodes CASSLGQGGGEKLFF.

The chain uses TRBV5-1 and TRBJ2-7, with TRBD1 as a possible D gene (5 bases). Germline loops: CDR1 SGHRS, CDR2 YFSETQ. The germline V and J ends were trimmed by 1 base and 1 base, with 6 bases remaining between them. CDR3 length equals 13 residues. CDR3 in DNA: TGCGCCAGCAGCTTGAAGGGGTCCTACGAGCAGTACTTC. This codes for CASSLKGSYEQYF.

The V and J genes are TRBV27 and TRBJ2-3; 9 bases match TRBD1. V trimming: 5 bases; J trimming: 10 bases; junction bases outside the gene matches: 10. The V gene's germline CDR1 is MNHEY and CDR2 SMNVEV (reference sequence). The CDR3 contains 14 residues. CDR3 sequence (DNA): TGTGCCAGCAGTACCACCGGGACAGGGATTTCGCAGTATTTT. Protein product: CASSTTGTGISQYF.

This chain uses TRBV2 with TRBJ2-4; D gene uncertain. Per germline, CDR1 SNHLY and CDR2 FYNNEI. The CDR3 has 12 residues. V was cut by 8 bases and J by 2 bases, with 7 bases left in between. As DNA, the CDR3 is TGTGCCAGCGCAGTAACCAAAAACATTCAGTACTTC. Translation gives CASAVTKNIQYF.

J is TRBJ1-2 and V is TRBV29-1; no reliable D call. Germline lookup yields CDR1 SQVTM and CDR2 ANQGSEA. The CDR3 has 13 amino acids. V lost 4 bases and J lost 0, with 9 bases in between. This CDR3 is CSVASGANYGYTF. For the CDR3, the DNA is TGCAGCGTTGCCTCTGGGGCTAACTATGGCTACACCTTC.

The chain recombines TRBV5-8 with TRBJ1-2, with 10 positions matching TRBD1. V dropped 4 bases and J dropped 4; count of bases not matched to a gene: 7. CDR3 length: 15 amino acids. Germline V gene data show CDR1 as SGHTS and CDR2 as YDEGEE. The CDR3 loop reads CASSRGTGVGYGYTF. The CDR3 region has the DNA TGTGCCAGCAGCCGCGGGACAGGGGTTGGCTATGGCTACACCTTC.

This chain connects TRBV27 to TRBJ2-7; 12 positions agree with TRBD2. CDR1 MNHEY and CDR2 SMNVEV come from the germline V gene (reference sequence). The CDR3 sequence is 18 residues long. Trimming cost V 5 bases and J 0 bases; bases outside gene matches: 11. As DNA, the CDR3 is TGTGCCAGCAGTACGACTAGCGGGAGTTTCGGGGCCTCCTACGAGCAGTACTTC. It encodes CASSTTSGSFGASYEQYF.

This sequence joins TRBV9 and TRBJ1-5; D ambiguous. The CDR3 covers 14 residues. V was cut by 4 bases and J by 0 bases, with 8 bases left in between. Germline CDR1 SGDLS, CDR2 YYNGEE. The CDR3 DNA is TGTGCCAGCAGCCGCGACAATAGCAATCAGCCCCAGCATTTT. It specifies CASSRDNSNQPQHF.

This chain uses TRBV4-3 with TRBJ1-2; possibly TRBD1 for D (5 bases). The CDR3 covers 14 residues. In germline, CDR1 is LGHNA, CDR2 YSLEER. V was trimmed by 3 bases and J by 5 bases, leaving 13 bases between them. CDR3 DNA: TGCGCCAGCAGCCAGGGACTCCGCGCGTATGGCTACACCTTC. Its translation: CASSQGLRAYGYTF.

V gene TRBV6-5 combines with J gene TRBJ2-3, with TRBD1 identical over 7 bases. With 5 bases clipped from V and 2 bases from J, the junction kept 7 bases outside the gene matches. The CDR3 contains 15 residues. The V gene's germline CDR1 is MNHEY and CDR2 SVGAGI. CDR3 nucleotide sequence: TGTGCCAGCAGTACTGGGGGACAGATCACAGATACGCAGTATTTT. It specifies CASSTGGQITDTQYF.

The chain uses TRBV9 and TRBJ1-3, with D hard to call. The length of the CDR3 is 16 residues. Germline V gene sequence: CDR1 SGDLS, CDR2 YYNGEE. The V end was cut by 0 bases, the J end by 2 bases, with 12 bases between. Here the CDR3 reads CASSVESESPGNTIYF. In DNA, the CDR3 is TGTGCCAGCAGCGTAGAGTCCGAAAGTCCTGGAAACACCATATATTTT.

This rearrangement joins TRBV29-1 to TRBJ1-2; the match to TRBD1 covers 10 bases. Germline V gene lookup returns CDR1 SQVTM and CDR2 ANQGSEA. V shed 3 bases, J shed 5 bases, and the junction held 3 bases outside the gene matches. CDR3 length equals 13 residues. The CDR3 sequence is CSVERQGAYGYTF. CDR3 in DNA: TGCAGCGTTGAGAGACAGGGGGCTTATGGCTACACCTTC.

This chain uses TRBV6-1 with TRBJ1-5; D gene ambiguous. The CDR3 has 16 amino acids. The germline CDR1 and CDR2 sequences are MNHNS and SASEGT. V lost 2 bases and J 0 bases, leaving 11 bases between the germline ends. CDR3 sequence: CASSELTGYSNQPQHF. CDR3 nucleotide sequence: TGTGCCAGCAGTGAACTTACCGGTTATAGCAATCAGCCCCAGCATTTT.

V is TRBV4-3 and J is TRBJ2-2, with no clear D. This CDR3 comprises 17 residues. V dropped 0 bases and J dropped 7 bases, with 18 bases sitting between them. From germline, CDR1 is LGHNA and CDR2 YSLEER. CDR3 coding DNA: TGCGCCAGCAGCCAAGACCCGGCCAGTCTAGACGGCGGGGAGCTGTTTTTT. This encodes CASSQDPASLDGGELFF.

The chain uses TRBV7-9 and TRBJ2-1, with 8 bases fitting TRBD2. Germline V CDR1 and CDR2: SEHNR, FQNEAQ (reference sequence). V gave up 3 bases and J gave up 3 bases; unmatched junction bases: 1. There are 14 residues in the CDR3. The CDR3 DNA reads as TGTGCCAGCAGCTTTACTAGCGGCTACAATGAGCAGTTCTTC. It is translated as CASSFTSGYNEQFF.

This chain connects TRBV5-1 to TRBJ1-1; D is ambiguous. In germline, CDR1 is SGHRS, CDR2 YFSETQ. This CDR3 has 15 residues. The V gene lost 1 base and the J gene lost 3 bases, with 13 bases spanning the gap. CDR3 region: CASSLTTAMDTEAFF. In nucleotides, the CDR3 is TGCGCCAGCAGCTTGACTACAGCTATGGACACTGAAGCTTTCTTT.

The gene calls are TRBV6-6 and TRBJ2-5; 11 bases agree with TRBD2. CDR1 and CDR2 (germline): MNHNY, SVGAGI (reference sequence). V trimming: 8 bases; J trimming: 0 bases; junction bases outside the gene matches: 5. CDR3 size: 15 residues. The CDR3 spells CASRPSGRYQETQYF. In DNA, the CDR3 is TGTGCCAGCCGGCCTAGCGGGAGGTACCAAGAGACCCAGTACTTC.

The chain links TRBV9 to TRBJ2-3; D is uncertain. The germline V gene encodes CDR1 SGDLS and CDR2 YYNGEE. With 0 bases removed from V and 8 bases from J, the gap between germline ends came to 10 bases. The length of the CDR3 is 13 residues. The CDR3 DNA sequence: TGTGCCAGCAGCGTAGAGTCAGGCGGTACGCAGTATTTT. Translation gives CASSVESGGTQYF.

The V gene is TRBV9, the J gene TRBJ2-5, with unresolved D. V was clipped by 3 bases and J by 3 bases, with 12 bases between them. CDR1 is SGDLS, CDR2 YYNGEE, per germline. The CDR3 is 14 residues long. Here the CDR3 DNA reads TGTGCCAGCAGCGGGCAGTGGTCGGAAGAGACCCAGTACTTC. The encoded protein is CASSGQWSEETQYF. The variable domain in full, completed from reference TRBV9 and TRBJ2-5, reads DSGVTQTPKHLITATGQRVTLRCSPRSGDLSVYWYQQSLDQGLQFLIQYYNGEERAKGNILERFSAQQFPDLHSELNLSSLELGDSALYFCASSGQWSEETQYFGPGTRLLVL.

This clone has just one count. The rearrangement uses TRBV30 and TRBJ2-1; D may be TRBD1 (6 bases). V lost 5 bases and J 8 bases, leaving 22 bases between the germline ends. This CDR3 contains 15 residues. CDR1 is GTSNPN, CDR2 SVGIG, per germline (reference sequence). CDR3 in DNA: TGTGCCTGGGTCAAGGACAGCTTCGGGCATTATGAGCAGTTCTTC. It codes for CAWVKDSFGHYEQFF.

This clone appeared once. This rearrangement joins TRBV18 to TRBJ2-7, with 8 bases matching TRBD2. The germline CDR1 and CDR2 sequences are KGHSH and LQKENI. The CDR3 length is 15 residues. The V gene end was trimmed by 6 bases and the J gene end by 2 bases; junction bases not matched to a gene: 9. CDR3 in amino acids: CASSREGTDTYEQYF. DNA of the CDR3: TGTGCCAGCTCCCGGGAGGGGACCGATACCTACGAGCAGTACTTC. The whole variable domain, remainder taken from reference TRBV18 and TRBJ2-7, is NAGVMQNPRHLVRRRGQEARLRCSPMKGHSHVYWYRQLPEEGLKFMVYLQKENIIDESGMPKERFSAEFPKEGPSILRIQQVVRGDSAAYFCASSREGTDTYEQYFGPGTRLTVT.

The gene calls are TRBV29-1 and TRBJ2-2, with no clear D. The CDR3 contains 13 residues. V was trimmed by 2 bases and J by 7 bases, leaving 11 bases between them. CDR1 SQVTM and CDR2 ANQGSEA come from the germline V gene. CDR3 sequence (DNA): TGCAGCGTTGAAAAAGGCGTTAGCGGGGAGCTGTTTTTT. This translates into CSVEKGVSGELFF.

The chain carries TRBV7-2 and TRBJ2-2; TRBD1 matches at 8 bases. V was pared by 4 bases and J by 7 bases, with 11 bases of the junction left unmatched. The CDR3 length is 16 residues. Germline V lookup: CDR1 SGHTA, CDR2 FQGNSA. The CDR3 DNA is TGTGCCAGCAGCTCGTATGGGACAGGACGAAACGGGGAGCTGTTTTTT. It translates to CASSSYGTGRNGELFF. Drawing the rest from reference TRBV7-2 and TRBJ2-2, the complete variable domain is GAGVSQSPSNKVTEKGKDVELRCDPISGHTALYWYRQSLGQGLEFLIYFQGNSAPDKSGLPSDRFSAERTGGSVSTLTIQRTQQEDSAVYLCASSSYGTGRNGELFFGEGSRLTVL.

The chain recombines TRBV6-5 with TRBJ2-7; 7 nucleotides agree with TRBD1. CDR1 is MNHEY, CDR2 SVGAGI, per germline. The CDR3 totals 15 residues. With V trimmed by 4 bases and J by 1 base, 7 bases remained unmatched. The CDR3 coding sequence is TGTGCCAGCAGTTCGGGACAGCTTAATTCCTACGAGCAGTACTTC. Translating gives CASSSGQLNSYEQYF.

The gene calls are TRBV10-1 and TRBJ2-1; 9 nucleotides line up with TRBD2. Germline CDR1 WNHNN, CDR2 SYGVQD (reference sequence). V trimming: 3 bases; J trimming: 6 bases; junction bases outside the gene matches: 12. The CDR3 covers 17 residues. The CDR3 protein is CASSDLDLAGKGNEQFF. The CDR3 DNA follows: TGCGCCAGCAGTGACCTTGATCTAGCGGGAAAGGGCAATGAGCAGTTCTTC.

The V call is TRBV5-4, the J call TRBJ1-3; D not certain. Germline loops: CDR1 SGHNT, CDR2 YYREEE (reference sequence). This CDR3 is 13 amino acids long. Trimming removed 7 bases from V and 2 bases from J, with 10 bases in between. CDR3 amino acids: CASVGEAGNTIYF. For the CDR3, the DNA is TGTGCCAGCGTCGGGGAGGCTGGAAACACCATATATTTT.

The chain couples TRBV4-1 to TRBJ2-7; 7 bases line up with TRBD2. V was clipped by 0 bases and J by 0 bases; unmatched bases: 5. The CDR3 spans 16 residues. Germline CDR1 MGHRA, CDR2 YSYEKL. The CDR3 here is CASSQDSGGSSYEQYF. The CDR3, as DNA: TGCGCCAGCAGCCAAGATTCGGGCGGGAGCTCCTACGAGCAGTACTTC.

The V gene is TRBV6-5, the J gene TRBJ1-6; D is uncertain. Trimming pared 0 bases from V and 8 bases from J, leaving 8 bases between. The CDR3 contains 14 residues. Looked up from germline, CDR1 is MNHEY and CDR2 is SVGAGI. The CDR3: CASSYSRWDSPLHF. In DNA form, the CDR3 reads TGTGCCAGCAGTTACTCGAGGTGGGATTCACCCCTCCACTTT.

This chain joins TRBV19 and TRBJ2-7, with TRBD2 matching 9 bases. J gave up 0 bases and V 5 bases, and 8 bases lay outside the gene matches. The CDR3 runs 16 residues. Per germline, CDR1 LNHDA and CDR2 SQIVND (reference sequence). CDR3 coding DNA: TGTGCCAGTAGTGGGCCGCGGGAGGGCGACTCCTACGAGCAGTACTTC. Its translation: CASSGPREGDSYEQYF.